This T cell receptor (beta chain) was documented in a study of blood T cells in healthy people across ages. Primers used in a second PCR of about 7 to 12 cycles were a sample-barcoded 5' primer and a J-beta primer mix. TCRdb itself ran the 5' RACE reads through MiXCR, one entry per CDR3 protein. This table holds hundreds of thousands of distinct CDR3 sequences, about 30% found once. This clonotype was seen at least ten times. Germline values: CDR1 MNHEY, CDR2 SMNVEV (reference sequence). The CDR3 totals 14 residues. Trimming removed 4 bases at V and 10 bases at J, with 14 bases between. The sequenced sample consisted of blood. The sequence was obtained from a woman of 80 years or more in good health. This chain connects TRBV27 to TRBJ1-6, with D possibly matching TRBD1 (6 bases). CDR3: CASSSWDTGSPLHF. CDR3 coding DNA: TGTGCCAGCAGTTCATGGGACACAGGGTCACCCCTCCACTTT.